The source of this T cell receptor (beta chain) is a study of T cells in localized non-small cell lung cancer. Study-level findings and limits: Investigators sequenced only a single tumor region, leaving heterogeneity possible.

Only in-frame clones appear in the TCRdb table, and some are missing; sequencing was by immunoSEQ multiplex PCR. The sample shows just over 20,000 clones, approximately 84% of them seen only once. The CDR3 consists of 15 residues. The V and J ends lost 5 bases and 2 bases, in that order; junction bases with no gene match: 7. Germline V CDR1 and CDR2: SGHVS, FNYEAQ. This clone appeared a single time. As yet, its antigen is unknown. V and J are TRBV7-6 and TRBJ2-3; TRBD1 agrees at 7 bases. This sample comprised peripheral blood, obtained before any cancer treatment. This TCR was recovered from a man between 40 and 70 years old with stage I lung adenocarcinoma. CDR3 sequence (DNA): TGTGCCAGCAGCCCGAGGGACAGCTACACAGATACGCAGTATTTT. It yields the protein CASSPRDSYTDTQYF.